One sample yielded the 3 T cell receptor beta chains listed below, sequenced in a study of CD8 T cells in ankylosing spondylitis. TCRdb re-called the 5' RACE reads through MiXCR, storing one row per CDR3 protein. The table lists about 150,000 distinct CDR3 sequences, approximately 7.4% of them singletons. Input material: blood, either unsorted or a sorted T cell fraction (not recorded which). These receptors came from a female donor with ankylosing spondylitis or in good health (not recorded which).

At least ten counts were recorded for this clonotype. This chain joins TRBV20-1 and TRBJ2-7, with 9 bases identical to TRBD1. The CDR3 length is 15 residues. Germline-derived CDR1 and CDR2 are DFQATT and SNEGSKA (reference sequence). V shed 1 base, J shed 5 bases, and the junction held 9 bases outside the gene matches. In nucleotides, the CDR3 is TGCAGTGCTAGAGGCCGGGACAGGGCTGCGAACGAGCAGTACTTC. Encoded protein: CSARGRDRAANEQYF.

This clonotype has ten or more counts. The rearrangement links TRBV13 to TRBJ2-1, with 8 bases aligning to TRBD2. The CDR3 is 21 residues long. The germline gives CDR1 PRHDT, CDR2 FYEKMQ (reference sequence). The ends lost 4 bases at V and 8 bases at J; junction bases unmatched: 28. The CDR3 coding sequence is TGTGCCAGCAGCTCAAGCGGGATTGTTAGCGGGGCTGCGTCCTTGGGGGATGAGCAGTTCTTC. Translation: CASSSSGIVSGAASLGDEQFF.

In its sample, this clonotype was seen a few times. The rearrangement joins TRBV6-5 to TRBJ2-1; D might be TRBD1 or TRBD2, each matching 5 bases. The CDR3 spans 14 residues. Germline values: CDR1 MNHEY, CDR2 SVGAGI. Trimming left V 4 bases short and J 8 bases short, with 15 bases between. The CDR3 region is CASSSPERGDEQFF. CDR3 DNA sequence: TGTGCCAGCAGTTCTCCCGAGAGGGGCGATGAGCAGTTCTTC.